The 9 T cell receptor beta chains below were found in one sample sequenced in a study of T cell responses to AZD1222 COVID-19 vaccine. The repertoire was sequenced with immunoSEQ multiplex PCR; TCRdb's copy has only in-frame clones and lacks some. This sample has some 120,000 clones; 88% occur once, and the top ten carry around a sixth. Specimen: peripheral blood, collected on day 0 of MenACWY control vaccination. The receptor source for this set is an adult in good health.

This chain connects TRBV28 to TRBJ2-5, with TRBD2 matching over 7 bases. The junction had 7 bases not matched to a gene; V was cut back by 7 bases and J by 2 bases. This CDR3 has 14 amino acids. The V gene's germline CDR1 is MDHEN and CDR2 SYDVKM. The CDR3: CASTLPGGQETQYF. In DNA form, the CDR3 reads TGTGCCAGCACCCTACCGGGGGGACAAGAGACCCAGTACTTC.

V usage is TRBV14 and J usage is TRBJ2-3; 11 bases are a match to TRBD1. Germline V gives CDR1 SGHDN, CDR2 FVKESK. The CDR3 totals 15 residues. The trim removed 4 bases at V and 6 bases at J, leaving 6 bases unmatched. CDR3 in DNA: TGTGCCAGCAGCCTTGGACAGGGGGCGCGGGATACGCAGTATTTT. The encoded protein is CASSLGQGARDTQYF.

This chain uses TRBV19 with TRBJ2-7; 10 bases agree with TRBD2. With V trimmed by 3 bases and J by 7 bases, 6 bases remained unmatched. The CDR3 extends over 14 amino acids. Germline V gene sequence: CDR1 LNHDA, CDR2 SQIVND (reference sequence). The CDR3 loop reads CASSMRLAGVEQYF. CDR3 DNA: TGTGCCAGTAGTATGCGGCTAGCGGGAGTAGAGCAGTACTTC.

The chain uses TRBV7-3 and TRBJ2-3, with TRBD2 matching over 11 bases. With V trimmed by 3 bases and J by 5 bases, 10 bases remained unmatched. Per germline, CDR1 SGHTA and CDR2 FQGTGA. This CDR3 has 17 amino acids. The DNA of the CDR3 is TGTGCCAGCAGCTTGCGTACTAGCGGGAGAGAATTAGATACGCAGTATTTT. Translation: CASSLRTSGRELDTQYF.

V gene TRBV10-3 combines with J gene TRBJ1-2, with D possibly matching TRBD1 (6 bases). Deletions cut 8 bases from V and 3 bases from J, with 19 bases between. The CDR3 spans 15 residues. CDR1 ENHRY and CDR2 SYGVKD come from the germline V gene. The CDR3 nucleotides are TGTGCCATCTCTGAACGGGACAACTGGGACTATGGCTACACCTTC. Amino acid sequence: CAISERDNWDYGYTF.

This clone was counted a single time. The rearrangement links TRBV28 to TRBJ2-7; 11 bases match TRBD2. Germline V CDR1 and CDR2: MDHEN, SYDVKM. The CDR3 has 16 amino acids. The V and J ends lost 6 bases and 10 bases, in that order; junction bases with no gene match: 17. This CDR3 reads CASRGSGTSGFSSQYF. CDR3 nucleotide sequence: TGTGCCAGCAGAGGATCCGGGACTAGCGGATTCTCTAGCCAGTACTTC.

This clone showed up just a few times. This chain connects TRBV11-2 to TRBJ1-1; D remains ambiguous. Germline values: CDR1 SGHAT, CDR2 FQNNGV. The CDR3 sequence is 13 residues long. V shed 5 bases and J shed 7 bases, with 14 bases lying between them. The CDR3 loop reads CASSLRLGDEAFF. In DNA form, the CDR3 reads TGTGCCAGCAGCCTGAGGTTGGGTGATGAAGCTTTCTTT.

The chain carries TRBV6-4 and TRBJ2-3; D tentatively reads TRBD1 or TRBD2 (6 bases each). The CDR3 has 14 residues. V lost 6 bases and J 1 base, leaving 11 bases between the germline ends. CDR1 and CDR2 from the germline V gene are MRHNA and SNTAGT. DNA for the CDR3: TGTGCCAGCAGCGCGGGACACCGCACAGATACGCAGTATTTT. It codes for CASSAGHRTDTQYF.

The chain combines TRBV12-3 or TRBV12-4 with TRBJ2-1, with D unclear. The CDR3 runs to 11 residues. V was clipped by 3 bases and J by 7 bases, with 4 bases between them. The CDR3 loop is CASSLWNEQFF. The CDR3 DNA follows: TGTGCCAGCAGTTTGTGGAATGAGCAGTTCTTC.